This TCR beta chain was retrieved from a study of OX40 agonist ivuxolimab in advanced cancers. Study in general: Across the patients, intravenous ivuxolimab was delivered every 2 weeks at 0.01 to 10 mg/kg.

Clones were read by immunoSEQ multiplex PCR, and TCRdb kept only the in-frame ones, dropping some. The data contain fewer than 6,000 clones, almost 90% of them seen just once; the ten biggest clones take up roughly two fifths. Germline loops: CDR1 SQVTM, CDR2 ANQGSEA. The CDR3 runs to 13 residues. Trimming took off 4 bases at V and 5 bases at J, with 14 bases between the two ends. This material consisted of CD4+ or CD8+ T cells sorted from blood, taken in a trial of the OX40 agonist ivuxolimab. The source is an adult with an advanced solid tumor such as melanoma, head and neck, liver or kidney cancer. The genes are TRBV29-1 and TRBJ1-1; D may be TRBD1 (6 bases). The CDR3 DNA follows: TGCAGCGTTGTTTACAGGGTGGGGACTGAAGCTTTCTTT. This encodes CSVVYRVGTEAFF. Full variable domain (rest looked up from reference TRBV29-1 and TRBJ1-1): SAVISQKPSRDICQRGTSLTIQCQVDSQVTMMFWYRQQPGQSLTLIATANQGSEATYESGFVIDKFPISRPNLTFSTLTVSNMSPEDSSIYLCSVVYRVGTEAFFGQGTRLTVV.